This T cell receptor (beta chain) originates from a study of blood T cell repertoires in COVID-19. Across the study: Material from acute and convalescent COVID-19 was sourced from the United States, Italy and Spain. T cells, B-cell-depleted T cells, or PBMCs provided the cDNA or gDNA that served as material.

Original data processing: Amplification from reference gene primers served as the basis for estimated nucleated cell counts. Sequencing used immunoSEQ multiplex PCR; TCRdb keeps in-frame clones, though not all of them. The D gene and trimming were derived from the DNA, and the V and J assignments and clone size from that table. The data hold roughly 150,000 clones, with roughly 90% observed a single time. Trimming left V 4 bases short and J 4 bases short, with 11 bases between. Germline V gives CDR1 LNHDA, CDR2 SQIVND (reference sequence). This CDR3 region has 14 residues. Seattle patients were enrolled during active infection and followed longitudinally.

The origin of this receptor is a man aged 18 to 29 with COVID-19, enrolled during active disease. The chain employs TRBV19 and TRBJ1-5, with D perhaps TRBD1 (6 bases). Source material: peripheral blood. DNA of the CDR3: TGTGCCAGTAGTACCTTAGGGGGTAATCAGCCCCAGCATTTT. Its protein product is CASSTLGGNQPQHF.